This TCR beta chain was sequenced for a study of blood T cell repertoires in COVID-19. The CDR3 sequence is 11 residues long. The V and J ends lost 9 bases and 4 bases respectively, with 7 bases between them. Germline CDR1 and CDR2: LNHDA and SQIVND (reference sequence). The assay was immunoSEQ multiplex PCR, and TCRdb's table has in-frame clones only and misses some. Of some 140,000 clones listed, approximately 89% were seen once; the top ten hold roughly 4%. The V gene is TRBV19, the J gene TRBJ1-3, with unresolved D. The sample comprised peripheral blood. The source of this sequence is a human donor in a cohort sampled during active COVID-19. CDR3 nucleotides: TGTGCCAGCCTCCAGGGAAACACCATATATTTT. This translates into CASLQGNTIYF.